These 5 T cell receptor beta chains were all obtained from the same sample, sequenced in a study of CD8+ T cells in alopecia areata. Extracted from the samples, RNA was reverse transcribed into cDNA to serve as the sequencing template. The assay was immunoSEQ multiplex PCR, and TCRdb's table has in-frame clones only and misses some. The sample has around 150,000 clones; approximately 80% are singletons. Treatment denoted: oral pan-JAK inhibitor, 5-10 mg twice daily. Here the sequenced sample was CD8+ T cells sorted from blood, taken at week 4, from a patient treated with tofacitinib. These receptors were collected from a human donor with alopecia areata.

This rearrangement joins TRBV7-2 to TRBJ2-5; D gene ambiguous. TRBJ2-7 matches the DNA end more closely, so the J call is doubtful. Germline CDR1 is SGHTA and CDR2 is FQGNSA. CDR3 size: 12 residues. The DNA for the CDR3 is TGTGCCAGCAGCTCCCTTTCTTTCGAGCAGTACTTC. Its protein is CASSSLSFEQYF.

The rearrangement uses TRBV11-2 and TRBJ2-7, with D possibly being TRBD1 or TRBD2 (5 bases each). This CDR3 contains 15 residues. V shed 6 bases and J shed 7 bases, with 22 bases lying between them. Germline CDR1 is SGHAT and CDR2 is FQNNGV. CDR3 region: CASSSGREGLREQYF. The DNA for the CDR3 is TGTGCCAGCAGTTCAGGCCGAGAGGGGCTCCGGGAGCAGTACTTC.

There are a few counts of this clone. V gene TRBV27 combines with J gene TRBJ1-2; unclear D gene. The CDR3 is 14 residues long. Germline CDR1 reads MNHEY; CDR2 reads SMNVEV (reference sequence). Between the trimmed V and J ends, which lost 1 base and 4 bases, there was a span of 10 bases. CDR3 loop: CASSLFPRIYGYTF. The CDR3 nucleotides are TGTGCCAGCAGTTTATTTCCCAGAATCTATGGCTACACCTTC.

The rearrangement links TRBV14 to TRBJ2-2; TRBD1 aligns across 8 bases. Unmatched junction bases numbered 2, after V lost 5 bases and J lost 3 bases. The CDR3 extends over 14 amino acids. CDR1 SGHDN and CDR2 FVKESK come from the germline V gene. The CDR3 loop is CASSWTGYTGELFF. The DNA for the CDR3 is TGTGCCAGCAGCTGGACAGGGTACACCGGGGAGCTGTTTTTT.

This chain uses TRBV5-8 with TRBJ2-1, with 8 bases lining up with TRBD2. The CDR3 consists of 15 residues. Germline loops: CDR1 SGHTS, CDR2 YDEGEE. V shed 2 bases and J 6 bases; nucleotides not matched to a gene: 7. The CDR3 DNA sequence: TGTGCCAGCAGCTTTTCGGGACTAGTAGTCAATGAGCAGTTCTTC. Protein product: CASSFSGLVVNEQFF. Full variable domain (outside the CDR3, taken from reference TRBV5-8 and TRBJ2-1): EAGVTQSPTHLIKTRGQQATLRCSPISGHTSVYWYQQALGLGLQFLLWYDEGEERNRGNFPPRFSGRQFPNYSSELNVNALELEDSALYLCASSFSGLVVNEQFFGPGTRLTVL.